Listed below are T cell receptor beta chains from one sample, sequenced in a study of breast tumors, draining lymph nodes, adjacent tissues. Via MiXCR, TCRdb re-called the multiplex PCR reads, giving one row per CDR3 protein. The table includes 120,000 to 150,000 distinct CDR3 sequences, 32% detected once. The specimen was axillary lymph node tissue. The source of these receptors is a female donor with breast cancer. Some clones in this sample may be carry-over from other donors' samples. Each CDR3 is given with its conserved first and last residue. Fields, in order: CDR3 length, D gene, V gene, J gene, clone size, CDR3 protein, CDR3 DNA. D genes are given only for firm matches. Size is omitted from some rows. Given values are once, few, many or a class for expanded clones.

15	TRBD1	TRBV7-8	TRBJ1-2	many	CASSRDGDRGHGYPF	TGTGCCAGCAGCCGAGACGGGGACAGGGGGCATGGCTACCCCTTC
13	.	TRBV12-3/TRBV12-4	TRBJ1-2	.	CASSFRGAYGFTF	TGTGCCAGCAGTTTTCGGGGGGCCTACGGCTTCACCTTC
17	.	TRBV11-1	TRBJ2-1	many	CASSLGGTPTRYNEQFF	TGTGCCAGCAGCTTAGGGGGGACTCCCACACGGTACAATGAGCAGTTCTTC
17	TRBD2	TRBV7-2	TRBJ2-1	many	CASSLGKRGGSYNEQFF	TGTGCCAGCAGCTTAGGGAAGCGGGGGGGGTCCTACAATGAGCAGTTCTTC
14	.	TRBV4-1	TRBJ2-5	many	CASSPGQKRETQYF	TGCGCCAGCAGCCCCGGACAGAAGAGGGAGACCCAGTACTTC
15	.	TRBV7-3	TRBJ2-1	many	CASSLNRVSYNEQFF	TGTGCCAGCAGCTTAAACAGGGTCTCCTACAATGAGCAGTTCTTC
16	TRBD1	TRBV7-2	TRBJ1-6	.	CASTLIGQGINSPLHF	TGTGCCAGCACCCTAATTGGACAGGGGATCAATTCACCCCTCCACTTT
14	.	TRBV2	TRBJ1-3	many	CASSYTGPGNTIYF	TGTGCCAGCAGTTACACAGGGCCTGGAAACACCATATATTTT
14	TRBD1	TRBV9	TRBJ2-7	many	CASSPWDSSYEQYF	TGTGCCAGCAGCCCCTGGGACAGCTCCTACGAGCAGTACTTC
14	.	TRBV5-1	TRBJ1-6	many	CASSLLQGRSPLHF	TGTGCCAGCAGCTTGCTGCAGGGACGGTCACCCCTCCACTTT
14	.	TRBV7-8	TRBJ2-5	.	CASRSTGLAETQYF	TGTGCCAGCAGATCAACTGGGCTAGCGGAGACCCAGTACTTC
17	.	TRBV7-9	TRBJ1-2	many	CASSSFSSLNVNYGYTF	TGTGCCAGCAGCTCGTTCAGCTCTTTAAACGTTAACTATGGCTACACCTTC
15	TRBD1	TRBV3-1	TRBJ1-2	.	CASSQEQGGRYGYTF	TGTGCCAGCAGCCAAGAACAGGGGGGACGCTATGGCTACACCTTC
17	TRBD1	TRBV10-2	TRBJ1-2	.	CASSGGTGAGPTNGYTF	TGCGCCAGCAGTGGTGGGACAGGGGCCGGACCAACTAATGGCTACACCTTC
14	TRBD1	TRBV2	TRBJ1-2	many	CASSSRTGLGGYTF	TGTGCCAGCAGTTCACGGACAGGGCTCGGTGGCTACACCTTC
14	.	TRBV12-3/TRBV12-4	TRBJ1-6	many	CASSDSSYNSPLHF	TGTGCCAGCAGTGACAGTTCCTATAATTCACCCCTCCACTTT
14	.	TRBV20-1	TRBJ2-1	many	CSARSQLGIDEQFF	TGCAGTGCTAGATCTCAGTTAGGAATCGATGAGCAGTTCTTC
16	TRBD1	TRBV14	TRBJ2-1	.	CAGSTFGTGGYNEQFF	TGTGCCGGCAGCACGTTCGGGACAGGGGGCTACAATGAGCAGTTCTTC
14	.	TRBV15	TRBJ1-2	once	CAISGGTSNYGYTF	TGTGCCATTAGCGGCGGGACAAGCAACTATGGCTACACCTTC
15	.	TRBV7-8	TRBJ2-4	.	CASSLYGGDKNIQHF	TGTGCCAGCAGCTTATACGGGGGAGACAAAAACATTCAGCACTTC
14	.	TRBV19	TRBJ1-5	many	CASSIGLGNQPQHF	TGTGCCAGTAGTATTGGTCTGGGCAATCAGCCCCAGCATTTT
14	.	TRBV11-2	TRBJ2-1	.	CASSFRLFGAEQFF	TGTGCCAGCAGCTTCCGTCTGTTCGGGGCCGAGCAGTTCTTC
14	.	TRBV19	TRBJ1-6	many	CASSIRQINSPLHF	TGTGCCAGTAGTATACGACAGATTAATTCACCCCTCCACTTT
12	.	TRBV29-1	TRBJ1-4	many	CSGLDSDEKLFF	TGCAGCGGGCTGGACAGTGATGAAAAACTGTTTTTT
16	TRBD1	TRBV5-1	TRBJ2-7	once	CASSLARGTGAYEQYF	TGCGCCAGCAGCTTGGCTCGTGGGACAGGGGCCTACGAGCAGTACTTC
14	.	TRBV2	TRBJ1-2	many	CASTLGLSNYGYTF	TGTGCCAGCACTCTAGGACTCTCAAACTATGGCTACACCTTC
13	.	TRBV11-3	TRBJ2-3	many	CASSLSNGDTQYF	TGTGCCAGCAGCTTATCTAACGGAGATACGCAGTATTTT
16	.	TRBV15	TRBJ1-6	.	CATSRDLVDSVGGAYF	TGTGCCACCAGCAGAGATCTAGTGGACTCGGTGGGGGGTGCCTACTTT
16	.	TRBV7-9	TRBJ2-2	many	CASSRRTLLNTGELFF	TGTGCCAGCTCGCGGAGGACACTATTAAACACCGGGGAGCTGTTTTTT
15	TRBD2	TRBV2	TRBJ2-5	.	CASSAKGLASAAQYF	TGTGCCAGCAGTGCCAAGGGACTAGCCTCGGCGGCCCAGTACTTC
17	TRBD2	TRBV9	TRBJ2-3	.	CASSALSGGAMGNEQYF	TGTGCCAGCAGCGCCCTTAGCGGGGGGGCGATGGGTAATGAGCAGTATTTT
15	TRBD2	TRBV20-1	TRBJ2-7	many	CSARPPVGGDYEQYF	TGCAGTGCTAGACCACCCGTGGGGGGGGACTACGAGCAGTACTTC
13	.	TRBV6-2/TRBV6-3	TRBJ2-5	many	CASSYLAKETQYF	TGTGCCAGCAGTTACCTAGCGAAGGAGACCCAGTACTTC
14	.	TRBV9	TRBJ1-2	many	CASSVATANYGYTF	TGTGCCAGCAGCGTAGCTACAGCTAACTATGGCTACACCTTC
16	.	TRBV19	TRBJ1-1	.	CASSIAATGRGAEAFF	TGTGCCAGTAGTATCGCTGCCACAGGGAGAGGAGCTGAAGCTTTCTTT
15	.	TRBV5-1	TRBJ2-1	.	CASSFAGTVYNEQFF	TGCGCCAGCAGCTTCGCGGGGACCGTCTACAATGAGCAGTTCTTC
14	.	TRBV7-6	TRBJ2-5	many	CASSVFRGQETQYF	TGTGCCAGCAGCGTCTTCAGGGGTCAAGAGACCCAGTACTTC
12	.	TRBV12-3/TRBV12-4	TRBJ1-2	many	CASSLAGNGYTF	TGTGCCAGCAGTTTGGCGGGGAATGGCTACACCTTC
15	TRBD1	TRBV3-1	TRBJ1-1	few	CASSQRGRSQGEAFF	TGTGCCAGCAGCCAAAGGGGTCGTTCACAGGGGGAGGCTTTCTTT
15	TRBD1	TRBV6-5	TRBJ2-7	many	CASSPLGQAVYEQYF	TGTGCCAGCAGCCCCCTCGGACAGGCGGTCTACGAGCAGTACTTC
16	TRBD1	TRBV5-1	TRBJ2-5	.	CASSPGQGGGRGTQYF	TGCGCCAGCAGCCCGGGACAGGGTGGTGGACGGGGGACCCAGTACTTC
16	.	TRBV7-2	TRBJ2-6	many	CASSLVQISGANVLTF	TGTGCCAGCAGCTTAGTCCAGATCTCTGGGGCCAACGTCCTGACTTTC
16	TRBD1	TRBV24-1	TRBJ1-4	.	CATSEFTGATNEKLFF	TGTGCCACCAGTGAATTTACAGGGGCAACTAATGAAAAACTGTTTTTT
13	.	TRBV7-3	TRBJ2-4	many	CASERPAKNIQYF	TGTGCCAGCGAAAGGCCAGCCAAAAACATTCAGTACTTC
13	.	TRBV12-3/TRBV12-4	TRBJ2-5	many	CASTSTTQETQYF	TGTGCCAGCACAAGCACGACCCAAGAGACCCAGTACTTC
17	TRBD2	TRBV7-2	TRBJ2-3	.	CASSSQTSGTSTDTQYF	TGTGCCAGCAGCTCGCAGACTAGCGGGACTAGCACAGATACGCAGTATTTT
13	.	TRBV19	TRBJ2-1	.	CASSMSAEGEQFF	TGTGCCAGTAGTATGTCAGCCGAGGGGGAGCAGTTCTTC
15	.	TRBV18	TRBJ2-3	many	CASSRRHREEDTQYF	TGTGCCAGCTCCCGGAGGCACAGGGAGGAAGATACGCAGTATTTT
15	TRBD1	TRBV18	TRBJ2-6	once	CASSQTGAGANVLTF	TGTGCCAGCTCACAAACAGGGGCTGGGGCCAACGTCCTGACTTTC
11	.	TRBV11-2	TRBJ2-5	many	CASSVGGYQYF	TGTGCCAGCAGCGTAGGAGGCTACCAGTACTTC
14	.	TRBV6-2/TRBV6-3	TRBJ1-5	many	CASSYANANQPQHF	TGTGCCAGCAGTTACGCGAACGCAAATCAGCCCCAGCATTTT